Each of the 8 T cell receptor beta chains below was sequenced from the same sample in a study of blood T cell repertoires in COVID-19. Some clones are missing from TCRdb's copy, which holds only in-frame ones; the method was immunoSEQ multiplex PCR. The profile shows approximately 440,000 clones, around 90% of them singletons. Sequencing used PBMCs or T cells enriched from blood (not recorded which). Receptor source: a woman aged 18-29 years who had recovered from COVID-19.

The genes are TRBV7-2 and TRBJ2-3; TRBD1 matches at 7 bases. The V gene end was trimmed by 2 bases and the J gene end by 5 bases; junction bases not matched to a gene: 16. Germline CDR1 SGHTA, CDR2 FQGNSA. There are 18 residues in the CDR3. Here the CDR3 reads CASSLIIGTGATGDTQYF. The DNA of the CDR3 is TGTGCCAGCAGCTTAATAATCGGTACAGGGGCCACCGGAGATACGCAGTATTTT.

The J gene is TRBJ2-5, the V gene TRBV29-1; 8 nucleotides match TRBD1. The CDR3 has 14 residues. V shed 7 bases and J 4 bases; nucleotides not matched to a gene: 11. Per the germline V gene, CDR1 is SQVTM and CDR2 is ANQGSEA. CDR3 sequence: CSAGPGGERETQYF. DNA of the CDR3: TGCAGCGCCGGACCAGGGGGCGAGAGAGAGACCCAGTACTTC.

The table lists this clone with a few counts. The V and J genes are TRBV5-5 and TRBJ1-6; no clear D. The CDR3 contains 15 residues. V was cut by 5 bases and J by 0 bases, with 9 bases left in between. CDR1 and CDR2 from the germline V gene are SGHKS and YYEKEE (reference sequence). The CDR3 loop is CASRFYHSYNSPLHF. The CDR3 DNA reads TGTGCCAGCAGGTTCTACCACTCCTATAATTCACCCCTCCACTTT.

The J gene is TRBJ2-5, the V gene TRBV5-1; 7 nucleotides line up with TRBD2. The length of the CDR3 is 17 residues. From germline, CDR1 is SGHRS and CDR2 YFSETQ. Unmatched junction bases numbered 11, after V lost 1 base and J lost 2 bases. The CDR3 nucleotides are TGCGCCAGCAGCTTGCAGGCGAGCGGGGAGTTTCAAGAGACCCAGTACTTC. Translating it yields CASSLQASGEFQETQYF.

V and J are TRBV6-6 and TRBJ1-1; D is perhaps TRBD1 (6 bases). The ends were cut back, 6 bases at V and 3 bases at J, with 14 bases in the middle. Germline CDR1 reads MNHNY; CDR2 reads SVGAGI (reference sequence). CDR3 size: 14 residues. The CDR3 loop reads CASRSRGGDTEAFF. Here the CDR3 DNA reads TGTGCCAGCAGATCAAGGGGGGGGGACACTGAAGCTTTCTTT.

Remarks on this clone: Other DNA sequences in the sample encode the same CDR3. The V gene is TRBV27, the J gene TRBJ1-1; tentatively, D is TRBD1 (6 bases). The germline CDR1 and CDR2 sequences are MNHEY and SMNVEV (reference sequence). The CDR3 totals 14 residues. V was pared by 5 bases and J by 0 bases, with 10 bases between. CDR3 sequence (DNA): TGTGCCAGCAGTCCGGGACAAATGAACACTGAAGCTTTCTTT. It encodes CASSPGQMNTEAFF.

This clone has more than one count but fewer than ten. The same CDR3 can be traced to other DNA sequences in this sample. The genes are TRBV3-1 (or the pseudogene TRBV3-2) and TRBJ2-3; no clear D. This CDR3 region has 13 residues. Deletions cut 0 bases from V and 2 bases from J, with 3 bases between. Germline V gene data show CDR1 as LGHDT and CDR2 as YNNKEL (reference sequence). For the CDR3, the DNA is TGTGCCAGCAGCCAAGACCTCACAGATACGCAGTATTTT. It translates to CASSQDLTDTQYF.

The chain joins TRBV5-4 to TRBJ1-1; TRBD1 is a possible D gene (5 bases). This CDR3 spans 13 amino acids. Trimming cost V 6 bases and J 5 bases, with 14 bases left between them. The germline V gene has CDR1 SGHNT and CDR2 YYREEE (reference sequence). The CDR3 spells CASNTGGRTEAFF. CDR3 DNA: TGTGCCAGCAATACAGGAGGGCGGACTGAAGCTTTCTTT.